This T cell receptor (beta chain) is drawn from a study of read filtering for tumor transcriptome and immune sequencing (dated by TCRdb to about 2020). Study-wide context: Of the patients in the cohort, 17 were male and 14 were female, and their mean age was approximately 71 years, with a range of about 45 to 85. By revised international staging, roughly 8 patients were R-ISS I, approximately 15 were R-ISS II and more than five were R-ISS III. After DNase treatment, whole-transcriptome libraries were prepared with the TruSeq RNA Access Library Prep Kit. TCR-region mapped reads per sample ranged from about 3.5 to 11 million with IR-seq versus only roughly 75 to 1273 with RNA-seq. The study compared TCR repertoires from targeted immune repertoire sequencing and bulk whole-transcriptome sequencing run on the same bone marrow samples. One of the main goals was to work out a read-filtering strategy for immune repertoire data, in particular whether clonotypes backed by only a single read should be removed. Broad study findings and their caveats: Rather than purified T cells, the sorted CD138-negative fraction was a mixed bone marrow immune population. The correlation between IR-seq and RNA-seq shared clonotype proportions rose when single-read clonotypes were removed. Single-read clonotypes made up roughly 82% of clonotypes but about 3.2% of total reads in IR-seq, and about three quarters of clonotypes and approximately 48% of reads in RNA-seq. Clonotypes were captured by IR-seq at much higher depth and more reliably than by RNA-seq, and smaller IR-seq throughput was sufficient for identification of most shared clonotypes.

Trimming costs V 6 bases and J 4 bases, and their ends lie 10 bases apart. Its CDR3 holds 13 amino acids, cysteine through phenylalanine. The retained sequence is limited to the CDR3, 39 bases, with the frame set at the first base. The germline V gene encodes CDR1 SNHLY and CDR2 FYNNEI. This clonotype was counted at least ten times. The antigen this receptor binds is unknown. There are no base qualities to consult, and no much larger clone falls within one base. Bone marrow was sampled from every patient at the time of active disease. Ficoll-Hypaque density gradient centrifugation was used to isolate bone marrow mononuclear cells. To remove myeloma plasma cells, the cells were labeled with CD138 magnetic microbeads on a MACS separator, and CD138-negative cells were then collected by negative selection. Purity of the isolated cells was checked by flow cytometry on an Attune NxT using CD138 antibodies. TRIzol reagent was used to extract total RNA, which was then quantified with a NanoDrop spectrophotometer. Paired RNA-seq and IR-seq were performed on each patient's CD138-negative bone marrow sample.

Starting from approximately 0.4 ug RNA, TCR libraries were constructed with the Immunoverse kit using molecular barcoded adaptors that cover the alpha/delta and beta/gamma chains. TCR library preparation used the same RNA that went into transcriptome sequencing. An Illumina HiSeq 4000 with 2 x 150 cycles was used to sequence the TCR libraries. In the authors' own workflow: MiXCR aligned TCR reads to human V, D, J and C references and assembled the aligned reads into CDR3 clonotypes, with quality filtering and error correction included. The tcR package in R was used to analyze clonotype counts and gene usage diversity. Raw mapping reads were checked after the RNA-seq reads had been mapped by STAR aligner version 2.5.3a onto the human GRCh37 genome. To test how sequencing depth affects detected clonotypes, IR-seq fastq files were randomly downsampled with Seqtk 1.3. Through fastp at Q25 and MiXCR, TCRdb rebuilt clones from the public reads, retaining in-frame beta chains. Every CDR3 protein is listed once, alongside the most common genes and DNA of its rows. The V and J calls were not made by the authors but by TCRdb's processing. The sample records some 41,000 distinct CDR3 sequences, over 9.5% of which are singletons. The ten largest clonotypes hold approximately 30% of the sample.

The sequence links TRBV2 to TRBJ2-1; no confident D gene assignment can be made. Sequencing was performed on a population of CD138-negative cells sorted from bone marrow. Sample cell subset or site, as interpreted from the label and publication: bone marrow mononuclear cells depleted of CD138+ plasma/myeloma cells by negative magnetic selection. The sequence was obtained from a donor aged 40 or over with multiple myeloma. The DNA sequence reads TGTGCCAGCAGCGCTCTAATTTACAATGAGCAGTTCTTC. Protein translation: CASSALIYNEQFF.